These 3 T cell receptor beta chains were sequenced from one sample in a study of OX40 agonist ivuxolimab in advanced cancers. Only in-frame clones appear in the TCRdb table, and some are missing; sequencing was by immunoSEQ multiplex PCR. This sample has nearly 95,000 clones, with 90% to 95% found just once. The sample consisted of CD4+ or CD8+ T cells sorted from blood, taken in a trial of the OX40 agonist ivuxolimab. These receptors originate from an adult with an advanced solid tumor such as melanoma, head and neck, liver or kidney cancer.

The CDR3 protein is CASRLGQGTEAFF. The CDR3 nucleotides read TGTGCCAGCAGGCTTGGGCAGGGGACTGAAGCTTTCTTT. The chain uses TRBV27 and TRBJ1-1, with D possibly matching TRBD1 (6 bases). Germline V gene data show CDR1 as MNHEY and CDR2 as SMNVEV (reference sequence). The CDR3 has 13 residues. The ends were cut back, 6 bases at V and 5 bases at J, with 13 bases in the middle.

V and J are TRBV4-3 and TRBJ1-1, with a weak D call TRBD1 (5 bases). Germline V lookup: CDR1 LGHNA, CDR2 YSLEER. With 2 bases removed from V and 4 bases from J, the gap between germline ends came to 11 bases. The CDR3 totals 14 residues. CDR3 protein: CASSQMGGFTEAFF. CDR3 coding DNA: TGCGCCAGCAGCCAAATGGGGGGGTTCACTGAAGCTTTCTTT.

The chain combines TRBV27 with TRBJ1-2; weak D call: TRBD1 (6 bases). V shed 7 bases and J shed 8 bases, with 17 bases lying between them. The CDR3 is 13 amino acids. Germline-derived CDR1 and CDR2 are MNHEY and SMNVEV (reference sequence). The CDR3 is CASTSTGLGGYTF. The CDR3 DNA follows: TGTGCCAGCACCAGCACAGGGCTAGGAGGCTACACCTTC.